Given below is one TCR beta chain in context. Antigen: not known. This sample stems from a study of blood T cells in healthy people across ages. Study outcomes and limitations: Diversity was higher, and naive CD4+ cells more numerous, in long-lived donors than in aged donors. Naive T cell percentage and TCR beta diversity correlated strongly.

Healthy Caucasian individuals from Russia aged about 6 to 90 served as donors. Per-sample PBMC isolation yielded at least 7 million cells. A J-beta primer mix and a sample-barcoded 5' primer were used in a second PCR of roughly 7 to 12 cycles. Each CDR3 protein is one row after TCRdb ran MiXCR on the 5' RACE reads. Here the sample spans roughly 1.5 million distinct CDR3 sequences, under 55% being singletons. Material: blood. The sequence was obtained from a woman younger than 30 in good health.

CDR3 nucleotides: TGTGCCAGCAGCGCTGGGGGCGGGGAGACCCAGTACTTC. This sequence encodes CASSAGGGETQYF. The chain carries TRBV9 and TRBJ2-5, with D perhaps matching TRBD1 (6 bases). V was clipped by 3 bases and J by 5 bases, with 11 bases between them. The CDR3 consists of 13 residues. Germline lookup yields CDR1 SGDLS and CDR2 YYNGEE.